The clone carrying this T cell receptor (beta chain) was counted ten times or more. As yet, its antigen is unknown. These data come from a study of T-cell memory formation after mild COVID-19. Points from the study as a whole: A second wave of clones peaked on day 37, and their SARS-CoV-2 specificity went unconfirmed. Some SARS-CoV-2-responding clones were already detected in memory before infection. CD8+ contracting clones occupied EMRA, while CD4+ ones occupied mainly CM and EM.

The CDR3 runs to 15 residues. Germline V CDR1 and CDR2: SGHTA, FQGNSA. The V gene end was trimmed by 1 base and the J gene end by 8 bases; junction bases not matched to a gene: 7. TCR alpha and TCR beta cDNA libraries carrying sample barcodes and UMIs were produced by 5'RACE using constant-segment primers. TCRdb re-called the 5' RACE reads through MiXCR, storing one row per CDR3 protein. This sample carries roughly 600,000 distinct CDR3 sequences, about a sixth of them seen once, and the ten largest clones take approximately 12%. Sequenced input: PBMCs or a T cell subset sorted from them (not recorded which). The TCR comes from an adult woman who had mild COVID-19 (a few samples of this study predate the infection). Cell type and time point are not known. This chain links TRBV7-2 with TRBJ2-1; 8 nucleotides line up with TRBD2. The CDR3 spells CASSLVSAGVYEQFF. CDR3 bases: TGTGCCAGCAGCTTAGTTTCAGCGGGAGTTTATGAGCAGTTCTTC. Using reference TRBV7-2 and TRBJ2-1 for the parts outside the CDR3, the full variable domain is GAGVSQSPSNKVTEKGKDVELRCDPISGHTALYWYRQSLGQGLEFLIYFQGNSAPDKSGLPSDRFSAERTGGSVSTLTIQRTQQEDSAVYLCASSLVSAGVYEQFFGPGTRLTVL.